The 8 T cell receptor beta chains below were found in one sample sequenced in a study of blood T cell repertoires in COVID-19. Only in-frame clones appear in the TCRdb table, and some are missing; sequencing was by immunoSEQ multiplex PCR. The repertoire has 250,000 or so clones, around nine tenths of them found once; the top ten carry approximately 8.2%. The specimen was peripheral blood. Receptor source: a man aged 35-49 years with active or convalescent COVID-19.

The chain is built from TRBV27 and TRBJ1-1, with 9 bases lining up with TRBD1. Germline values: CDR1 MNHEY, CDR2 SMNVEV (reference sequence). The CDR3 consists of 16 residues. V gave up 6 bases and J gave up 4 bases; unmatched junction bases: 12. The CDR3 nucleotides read TGTGCCAGCAGACCTTGGGGGACAGGGTCTAGCACTGAAGCTTTCTTT. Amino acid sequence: CASRPWGTGSSTEAFF.

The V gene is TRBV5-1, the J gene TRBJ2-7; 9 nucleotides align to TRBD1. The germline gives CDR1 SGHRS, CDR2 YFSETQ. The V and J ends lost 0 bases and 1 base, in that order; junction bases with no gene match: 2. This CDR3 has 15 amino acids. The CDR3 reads CASSLGQGGSYEQYF. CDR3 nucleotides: TGCGCCAGCAGCTTGGGACAGGGGGGTTCCTACGAGCAGTACTTC.

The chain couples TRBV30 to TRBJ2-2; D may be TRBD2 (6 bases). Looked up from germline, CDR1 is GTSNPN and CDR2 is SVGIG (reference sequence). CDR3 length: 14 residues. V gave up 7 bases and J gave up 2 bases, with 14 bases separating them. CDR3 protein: CASEPGANTGELFF. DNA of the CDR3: TGTGCCTCCGAGCCGGGAGCCAACACCGGGGAGCTGTTTTTT.

The CDR3 DNA is TGTGCCAGCAGCTTAGAGGCTAGCTGGGCGACCCAGTACTTC. Translated, it gives CASSLEASWATQYF. This chain joins TRBV11-2 and TRBJ2-5; D possibly corresponds to TRBD2 (5 bases). The CDR3 has 14 amino acids. From germline, CDR1 is SGHAT and CDR2 FQNNGV. V shed 0 bases and J shed 7 bases, with 12 bases lying between them.

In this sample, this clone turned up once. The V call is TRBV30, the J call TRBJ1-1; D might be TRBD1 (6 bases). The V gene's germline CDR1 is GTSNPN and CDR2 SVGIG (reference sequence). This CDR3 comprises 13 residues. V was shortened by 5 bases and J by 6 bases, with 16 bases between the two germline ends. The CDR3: CAWGYRVGAEAFF. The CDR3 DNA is TGTGCCTGGGGTTACAGGGTAGGCGCTGAAGCTTTCTTT.

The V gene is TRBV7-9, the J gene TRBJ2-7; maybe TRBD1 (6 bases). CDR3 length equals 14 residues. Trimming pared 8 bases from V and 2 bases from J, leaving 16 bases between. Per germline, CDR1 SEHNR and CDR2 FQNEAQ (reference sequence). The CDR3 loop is CASGLNRAPYEQYF. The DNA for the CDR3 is TGTGCCAGCGGGTTAAACAGGGCCCCCTACGAGCAGTACTTC.

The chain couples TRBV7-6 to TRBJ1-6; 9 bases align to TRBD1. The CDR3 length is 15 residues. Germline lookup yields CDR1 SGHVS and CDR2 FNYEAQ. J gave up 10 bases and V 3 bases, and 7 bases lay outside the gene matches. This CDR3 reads CASSLDRGPGSPLHF. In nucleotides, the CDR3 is TGTGCCAGCAGCTTGGACAGGGGACCAGGGTCACCCCTCCACTTT.

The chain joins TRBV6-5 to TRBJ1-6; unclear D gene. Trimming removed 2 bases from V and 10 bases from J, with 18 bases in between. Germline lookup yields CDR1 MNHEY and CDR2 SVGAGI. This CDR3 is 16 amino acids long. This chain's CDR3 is CASSYSAWAPRSPLHF. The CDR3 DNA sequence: TGTGCCAGCAGTTACAGTGCATGGGCTCCCAGGTCACCCCTCCACTTT.